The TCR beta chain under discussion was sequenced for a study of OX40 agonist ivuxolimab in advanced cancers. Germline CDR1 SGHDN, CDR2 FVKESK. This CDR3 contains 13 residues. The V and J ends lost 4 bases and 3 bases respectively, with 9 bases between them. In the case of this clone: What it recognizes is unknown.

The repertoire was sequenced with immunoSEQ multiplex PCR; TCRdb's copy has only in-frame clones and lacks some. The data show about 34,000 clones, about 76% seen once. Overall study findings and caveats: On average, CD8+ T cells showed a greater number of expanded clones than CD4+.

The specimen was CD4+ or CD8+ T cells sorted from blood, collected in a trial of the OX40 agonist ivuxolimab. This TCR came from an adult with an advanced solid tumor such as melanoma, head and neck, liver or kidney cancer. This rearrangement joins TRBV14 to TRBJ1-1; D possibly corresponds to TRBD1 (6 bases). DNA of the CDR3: TGTGCCAGCAGCCCGCAGGGGTACACTGAAGCTTTCTTT. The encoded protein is CASSPQGYTEAFF.